This T cell receptor (beta chain) derives from a study of blood T cell repertoires in COVID-19 (TCRdb year 2020). For context, the study as a whole: Samples from collaborators originated in the United States, Italy and Spain and spanned both the acute and convalescent phases of COVID-19. Sample metadata almost always included a de-identified subject ID, COVID-19 status, age in years and sex. Subjects who had been exposed to COVID-19, were actively infected with it, or had recovered from it provided the deeply sampled blood TCRbeta repertoires that made up the dataset. Where available, HLA class I and class II types were taken from metadata supplied by the sample provider and were not determined by assay-based typing. The prospective study material was composed of cDNA or gDNA derived from T cells, B-cell-depleted T cells, or PBMCs. The repertoires were released in a freely available public database intended as a resource for research on the immune response to SARS-CoV-2. The samples were drawn from the first 160 participants of the ongoing ImmuneRACE study and from over a thousand subjects provided by 6 global collaborators. On the study overall, not on this receptor specifically: How much clinical and demographic metadata was included differed by source and by participant, and the metadata was provided uncurated.

Details on this clone: The clone's antigen remains unknown. The sample holds no much larger clone one base away, and base qualities are not on file.

Each collaborating institution followed its own protocols to collect whole blood in K2EDTA tubes. For TCRbeta analysis, collaborators shipped samples in one of three forms: frozen whole blood, isolated PBMCs, or DNA extracted from either of those sample types. The immunoSEQ Assay, a bias-controlled multiplex PCR, was used to amplify TCRbeta CDR3 regions from genomic DNA. Turning to the authors' computational methods: The number of nucleated cells in each sample was estimated from the amplification of reference gene primers within the assay. Sequence reads were collapsed and filtered to measure the absolute abundance of every unique TCRbeta CDR3 rearrangement. For each sample, productive Simpson clonality was calculated as the square root of Simpson's diversity index over productive rearrangements. Imported from immuneACCESS, the table was reduced by TCRdb to in-frame sequences with V and J called. These copies leave out some clones; in studies compared against another copy, an unresolved V gene accounts for under half, and the cause of the remainder is not known. Clone size and V and J calls were adopted from that table, with D and trimming inferred from the DNA. The sample table lists fewer than 110,000 clones, more than 75% of them with a count of one. Together, the top ten hold around 10% of the sample.

The CDR3 sequence holds 17 residues, the cysteine and phenylalanine included. The kept DNA is CDR3 alone, 51 bases in frame from the first base. Deletion took 4 bases off V and 1 base off J, with a span of 19 bases between the germline ends. From a lookup of the germline V gene (reference sequence), CDR1 and CDR2 are SEHNR and FQNEAQ. This clonotype was sampled from a woman under 40 with acute or convalescent COVID-19. The chain is made from TRBV7-9 and TRBJ1-2, with no reliable assignment of the D segment. Specimen: peripheral blood. The CDR3 reads CASSSGRGSAVNYGYTF. The DNA is as follows: TGTGCCAGCAGCTCGGGCAGAGGGAGCGCCGTTAACTATGGCTACACCTTC.